What follows is one T cell receptor beta chain and its context. Other DNA sequences from this sample encode an identical CDR3 as well. Trimming took 4 bases from V and 5 from J; bases not matched to a gene: 7. The CDR3 length is 14 residues. Germline values: CDR1 SGHRS, CDR2 YFSETQ. The sample is drawn from a study of shared clonotypes between healthy human individuals. Several immunoSEQ plates received, in even portions, the genomic DNA of each subset. Using immunoSEQ multiplex PCR, the repertoire was profiled, and TCRdb retains in-frame clones only, with some absent. The data show about 1 million clones, 65% to 75% seen once.

The clonotype was recovered from a man aged 18-30 years in good health. This chain links TRBV5-1 with TRBJ2-5; 8 nucleotides agree with TRBD2. Material: memory CD4+ T cells sorted from blood. The subset: CD45RA-negative fraction. Here the CDR3 DNA reads TGCGCCAGCAGCCCCGGGGGGGGCGGGGAGACCCAGTACTTC. As protein: CASSPGGGGETQYF.